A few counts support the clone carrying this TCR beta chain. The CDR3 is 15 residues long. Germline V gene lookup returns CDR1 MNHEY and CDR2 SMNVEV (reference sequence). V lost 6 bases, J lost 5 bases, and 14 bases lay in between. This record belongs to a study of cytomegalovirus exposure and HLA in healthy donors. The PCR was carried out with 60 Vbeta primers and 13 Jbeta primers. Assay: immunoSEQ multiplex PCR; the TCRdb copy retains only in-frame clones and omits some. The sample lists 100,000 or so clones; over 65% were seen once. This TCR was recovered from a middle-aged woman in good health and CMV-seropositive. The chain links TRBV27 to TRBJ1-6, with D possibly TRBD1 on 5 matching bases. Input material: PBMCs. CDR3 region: CASSQAGLNNSPLHF. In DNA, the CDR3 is TGTGCCAGCAGCCAGGCGGGGCTTAATAATTCACCCCTCCACTTT.